This TCR beta chain stems from a study of OX40 agonist ivuxolimab in advanced cancers. Study details: A diagnosis of hepatocellular carcinoma, melanoma, renal cell or head and neck cancer was present in dose-escalation patients. Subjects had a mean age of around 60 years, with a range of about 23 to 90; just over 80% were male.

From germline, CDR1 is MNHEY and CDR2 SMNVEV (reference sequence). This CDR3 contains 15 residues. V dropped 4 bases and J dropped 5; count of bases not matched to a gene: 9. Regarding the study as a whole: Also showing low normalized T-cell clonal expansion were some of the nonresponders.

Assay: immunoSEQ multiplex PCR; the TCRdb copy retains only in-frame clones and omits some. The sample records around 56,000 clones, approximately 86% being singletons. With regard to this clone: The target antigen is unknown.

The sample in question was CD4+ or CD8+ T cells sorted from blood, obtained in a trial of the OX40 agonist ivuxolimab. This chain uses TRBV27 with TRBJ2-7; 9 nucleotides match TRBD1. The origin of this receptor is an adult with an advanced solid tumor such as melanoma, head and neck, liver or kidney cancer. CDR3 in amino acids: CASSSLDRGIDEQYF. The CDR3 region has the DNA TGTGCCAGCAGTTCCTTGGACAGGGGAATCGACGAGCAGTACTTC.